This T cell receptor (beta chain) emerged from a study of blood T cell repertoires in COVID-19. Assay: immunoSEQ multiplex PCR; the TCRdb copy retains only in-frame clones and omits some. The sample holds approximately 28,000 clones; 85% to 95% are singletons and the top ten take roughly 0.83%. Sequenced input: peripheral blood. This receptor was obtained from a woman between 70 and 85 years old with COVID-19, enrolled during active disease.

The CDR3 protein is CASSLSVSYEQYF. CDR3 sequence (DNA): TGTGCCAGCAGCTTGTCAGTCTCCTACGAGCAGTACTTC. The V and J genes are TRBV11-2 and TRBJ2-7; D gene ambiguous. Germline loops: CDR1 SGHAT, CDR2 FQNNGV. Trimming took 3 bases from V and 0 from J, leaving 6 bases between them. This CDR3 contains 13 residues.